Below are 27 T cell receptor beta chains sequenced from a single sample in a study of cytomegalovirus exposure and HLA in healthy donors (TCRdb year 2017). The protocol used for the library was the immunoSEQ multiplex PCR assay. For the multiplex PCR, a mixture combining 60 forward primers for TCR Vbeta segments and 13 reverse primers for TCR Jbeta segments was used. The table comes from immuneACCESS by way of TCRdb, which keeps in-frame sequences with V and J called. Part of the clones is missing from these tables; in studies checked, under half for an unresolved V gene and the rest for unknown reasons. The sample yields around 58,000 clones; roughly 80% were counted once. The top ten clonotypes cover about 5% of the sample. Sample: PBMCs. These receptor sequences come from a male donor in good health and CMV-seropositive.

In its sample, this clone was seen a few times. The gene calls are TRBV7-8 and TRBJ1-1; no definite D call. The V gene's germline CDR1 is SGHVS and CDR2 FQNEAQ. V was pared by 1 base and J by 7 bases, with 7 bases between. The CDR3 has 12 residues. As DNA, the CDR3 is TGTGCCAGCAGCTTAGGTCCGGTTGAAGCTTTCTTT. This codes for CASSLGPVEAFF.

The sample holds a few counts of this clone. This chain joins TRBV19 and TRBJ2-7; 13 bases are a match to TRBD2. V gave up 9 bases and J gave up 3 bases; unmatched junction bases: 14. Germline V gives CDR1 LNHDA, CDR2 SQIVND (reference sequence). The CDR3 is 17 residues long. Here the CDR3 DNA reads TGTGCCAGCTCCCCTCCGGGACTAGCGGGGTTAATCTACGAGCAGTACTTC. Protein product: CASSPPGLAGLIYEQYF.

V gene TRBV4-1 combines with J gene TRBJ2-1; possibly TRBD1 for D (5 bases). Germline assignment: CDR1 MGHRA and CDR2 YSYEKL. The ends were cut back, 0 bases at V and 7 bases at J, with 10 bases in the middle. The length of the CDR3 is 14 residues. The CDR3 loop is CASSQDRVVNEQFF. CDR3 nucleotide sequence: TGCGCCAGCAGCCAAGACAGGGTTGTTAATGAGCAGTTCTTC.

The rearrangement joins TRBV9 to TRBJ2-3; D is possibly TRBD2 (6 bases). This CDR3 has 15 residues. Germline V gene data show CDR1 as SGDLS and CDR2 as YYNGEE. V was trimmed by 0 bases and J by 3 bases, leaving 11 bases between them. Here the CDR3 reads CASSVDGGTTDTQYF. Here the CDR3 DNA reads TGTGCCAGCAGCGTAGACGGGGGTACGACAGATACGCAGTATTTT.

Written as DNA, the CDR3 is TGTGCCATCAGTGAGTCGCCTCGGACAGGGCGCCAAGAGACCCAGTACTTC. Residues: CAISESPRTGRQETQYF. V is TRBV10-3 and J is TRBJ2-5, with 8 positions matching TRBD1. This CDR3 has 17 residues. After removal of 0 bases from V and 1 base from J, the junction contained 7 bases not matched to a gene. The germline V gene has CDR1 ENHRY and CDR2 SYGVKD.

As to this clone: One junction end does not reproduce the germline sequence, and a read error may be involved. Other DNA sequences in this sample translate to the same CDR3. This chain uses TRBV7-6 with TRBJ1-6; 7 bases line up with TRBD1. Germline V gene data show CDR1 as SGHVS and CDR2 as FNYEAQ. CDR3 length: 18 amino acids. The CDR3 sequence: CASSLAPDRSSYNSPLHF. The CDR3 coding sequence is TGTGCCAGCAGCTTAGCACCGGACAGGAGCTCCTATAATTCCCCCCTCCACTTT.

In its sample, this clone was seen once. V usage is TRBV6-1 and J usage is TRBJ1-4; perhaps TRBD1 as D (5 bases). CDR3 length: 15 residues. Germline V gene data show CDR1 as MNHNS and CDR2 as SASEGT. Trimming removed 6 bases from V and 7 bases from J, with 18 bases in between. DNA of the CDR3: TGTGCCAGCAGCCCAAGGGAGGGGCTTGGTGAAAAACTGTTTTTT. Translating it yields CASSPREGLGEKLFF.

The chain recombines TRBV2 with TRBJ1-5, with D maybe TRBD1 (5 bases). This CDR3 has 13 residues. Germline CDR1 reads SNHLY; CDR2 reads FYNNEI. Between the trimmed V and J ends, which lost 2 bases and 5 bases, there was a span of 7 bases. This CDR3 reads CASSETGDQPQHF. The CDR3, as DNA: TGTGCCAGCAGTGAAACAGGCGATCAGCCCCAGCATTTT.

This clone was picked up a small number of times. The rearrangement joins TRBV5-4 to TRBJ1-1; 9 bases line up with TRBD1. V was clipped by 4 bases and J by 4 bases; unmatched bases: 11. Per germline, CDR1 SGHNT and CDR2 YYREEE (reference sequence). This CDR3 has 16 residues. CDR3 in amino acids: CASSPGTGTLGTEAFF. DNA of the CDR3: TGTGCCAGCAGCCCCGGGACAGGGACTCTTGGCACTGAAGCTTTCTTT.

For the CDR3, the DNA is TGCGCCAGCAGCCAAGATTGGAGGGACGGGAATTCACCCCTCCACTTT. It translates to CASSQDWRDGNSPLHF. The chain uses TRBV4-3 and TRBJ1-6, with D maybe TRBD1 (5 bases). This CDR3 contains 16 residues. Per germline, CDR1 LGHNA and CDR2 YSLEER. The V and J ends lost 0 bases and 7 bases respectively, with 13 bases between them.

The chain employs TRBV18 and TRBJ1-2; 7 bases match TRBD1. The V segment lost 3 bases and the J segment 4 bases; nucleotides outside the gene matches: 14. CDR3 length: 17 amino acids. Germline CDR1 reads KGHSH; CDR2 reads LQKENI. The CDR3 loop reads CASSPQRADREVYGYTF. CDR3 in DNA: TGTGCCAGCTCACCTCAACGGGCCGACAGGGAGGTCTATGGCTACACCTTC. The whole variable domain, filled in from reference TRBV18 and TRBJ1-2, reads NAGVMQNPRHLVRRRGQEARLRCSPMKGHSHVYWYRQLPEEGLKFMVYLQKENIIDESGMPKERFSAEFPKEGPSILRIQQVVRGDSAAYFCASSPQRADREVYGYTFGSGTRLTVV.

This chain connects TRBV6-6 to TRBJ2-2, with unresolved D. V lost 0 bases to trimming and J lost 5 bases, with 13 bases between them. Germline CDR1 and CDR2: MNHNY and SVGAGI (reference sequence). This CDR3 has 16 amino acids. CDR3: CASSYSWQTLTGELFF. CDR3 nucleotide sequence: TGTGCCAGCAGTTACTCGTGGCAGACTTTGACCGGGGAGCTGTTTTTT.

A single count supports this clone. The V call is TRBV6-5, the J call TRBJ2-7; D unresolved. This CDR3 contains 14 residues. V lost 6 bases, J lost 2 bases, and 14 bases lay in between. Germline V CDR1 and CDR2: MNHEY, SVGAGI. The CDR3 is CASSRHDEAYEQYF. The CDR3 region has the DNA TGTGCCAGCAGCCGCCACGATGAGGCCTACGAGCAGTACTTC.

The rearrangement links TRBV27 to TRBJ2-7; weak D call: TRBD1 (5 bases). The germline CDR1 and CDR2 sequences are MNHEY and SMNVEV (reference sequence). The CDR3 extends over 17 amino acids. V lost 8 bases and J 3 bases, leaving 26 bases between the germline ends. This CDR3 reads CASGMTQGVPIVYEQYF. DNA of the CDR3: TGTGCCAGCGGAATGACTCAGGGTGTCCCCATTGTCTACGAGCAGTACTTC.

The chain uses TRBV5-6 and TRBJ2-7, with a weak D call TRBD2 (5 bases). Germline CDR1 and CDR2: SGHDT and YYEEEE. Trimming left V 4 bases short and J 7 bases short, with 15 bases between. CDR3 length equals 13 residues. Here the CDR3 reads CASSLTSGGEQYF. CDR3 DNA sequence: TGTGCCAGCAGCCTTACCTCAGGCGGGGAGCAGTACTTC.

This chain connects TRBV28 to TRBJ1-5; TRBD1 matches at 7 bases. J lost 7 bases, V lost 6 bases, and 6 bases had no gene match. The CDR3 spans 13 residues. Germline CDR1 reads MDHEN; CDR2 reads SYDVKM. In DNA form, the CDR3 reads TGTGCCAGCAGCACGACAGGGAGGCAGCCCCAGCATTTT. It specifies CASSTTGRQPQHF.

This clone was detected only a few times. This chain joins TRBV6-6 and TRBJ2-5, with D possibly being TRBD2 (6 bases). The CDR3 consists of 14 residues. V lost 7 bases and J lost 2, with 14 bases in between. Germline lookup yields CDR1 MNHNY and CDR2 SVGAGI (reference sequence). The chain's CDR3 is CASNRLGKQETQYF. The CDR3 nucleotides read TGTGCCAGCAACCGACTAGGGAAGCAAGAGACCCAGTACTTC.

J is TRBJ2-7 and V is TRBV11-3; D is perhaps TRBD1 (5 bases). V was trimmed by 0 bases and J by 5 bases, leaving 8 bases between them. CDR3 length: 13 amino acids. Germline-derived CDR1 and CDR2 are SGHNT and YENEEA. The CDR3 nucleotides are TGTGCCAGCAGCTTAGAGGTAGGGGACGAGCAGTACTTC. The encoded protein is CASSLEVGDEQYF.

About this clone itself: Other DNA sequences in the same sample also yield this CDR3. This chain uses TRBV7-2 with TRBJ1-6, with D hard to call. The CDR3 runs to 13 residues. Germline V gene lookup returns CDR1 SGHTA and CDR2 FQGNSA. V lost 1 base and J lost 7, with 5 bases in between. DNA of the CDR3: TGTGCCAGCAGCTTAGGACACAATTCACCCCTCCACTTT. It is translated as CASSLGHNSPLHF. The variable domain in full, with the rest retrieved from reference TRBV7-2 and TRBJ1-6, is GAGVSQSPSNKVTEKGKDVELRCDPISGHTALYWYRQSLGQGLEFLIYFQGNSAPDKSGLPSDRFSAERTGGSVSTLTIQRTQQEDSAVYLCASSLGHNSPLHFGNGTRLTVT.

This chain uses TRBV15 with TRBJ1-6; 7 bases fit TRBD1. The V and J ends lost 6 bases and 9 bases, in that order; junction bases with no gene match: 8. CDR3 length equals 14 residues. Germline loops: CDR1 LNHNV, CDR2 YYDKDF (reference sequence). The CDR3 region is CATSNDRVGSPLHF. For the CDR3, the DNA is TGTGCCACCAGTAATGACAGGGTGGGTTCACCCCTCCACTTT.

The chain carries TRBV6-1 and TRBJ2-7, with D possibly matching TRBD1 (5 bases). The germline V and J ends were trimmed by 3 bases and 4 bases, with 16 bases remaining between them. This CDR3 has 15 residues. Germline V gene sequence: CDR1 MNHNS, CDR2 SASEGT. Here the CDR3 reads CASSEYETEFYEQYF. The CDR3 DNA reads TGTGCCAGCAGTGAGTATGAGACAGAATTTTACGAGCAGTACTTC.

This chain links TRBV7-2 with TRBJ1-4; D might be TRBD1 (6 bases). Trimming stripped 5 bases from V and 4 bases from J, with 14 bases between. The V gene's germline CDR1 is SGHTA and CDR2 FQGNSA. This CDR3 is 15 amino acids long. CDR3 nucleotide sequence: TGTGCCAGCAGCGCACAGGGTTTCCTTAATGAAAAACTGTTTTTT. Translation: CASSAQGFLNEKLFF.

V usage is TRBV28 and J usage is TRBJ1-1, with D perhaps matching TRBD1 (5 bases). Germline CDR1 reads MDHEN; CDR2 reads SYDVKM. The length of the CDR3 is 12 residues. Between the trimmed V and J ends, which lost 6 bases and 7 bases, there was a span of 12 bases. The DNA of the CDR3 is TGTGCCAGCAGGCCAGGGTTGAATGAAGCTTTCTTT. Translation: CASRPGLNEAFF.

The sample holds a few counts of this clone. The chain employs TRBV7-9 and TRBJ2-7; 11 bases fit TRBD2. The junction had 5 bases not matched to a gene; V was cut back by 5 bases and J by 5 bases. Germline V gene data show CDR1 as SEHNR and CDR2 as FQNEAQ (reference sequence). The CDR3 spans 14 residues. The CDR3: CASSETSGDHEQYF. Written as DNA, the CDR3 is TGTGCCAGCAGCGAGACTAGCGGGGACCACGAGCAGTACTTC.

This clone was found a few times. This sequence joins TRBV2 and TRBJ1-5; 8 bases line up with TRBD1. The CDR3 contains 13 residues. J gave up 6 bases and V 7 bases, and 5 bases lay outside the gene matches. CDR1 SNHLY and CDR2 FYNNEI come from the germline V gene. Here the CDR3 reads CASNAGGGQPQHF. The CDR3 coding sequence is TGTGCCAGCAATGCAGGGGGCGGTCAGCCCCAGCATTTT.

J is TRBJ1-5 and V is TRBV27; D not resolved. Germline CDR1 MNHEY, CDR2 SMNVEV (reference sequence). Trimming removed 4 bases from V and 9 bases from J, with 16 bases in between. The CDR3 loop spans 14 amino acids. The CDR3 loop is CASSWGGQRAPQHF. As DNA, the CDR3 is TGTGCCAGCAGTTGGGGTGGCCAGCGGGCGCCCCAGCATTTT.

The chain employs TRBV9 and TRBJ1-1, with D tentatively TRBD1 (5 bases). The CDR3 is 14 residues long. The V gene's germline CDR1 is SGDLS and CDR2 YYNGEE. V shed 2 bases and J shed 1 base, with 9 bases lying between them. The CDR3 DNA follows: TGTGCCAGCAGCGTGGGCAGGGCGAACACTGAAGCTTTCTTT. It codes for CASSVGRANTEAFF.